Listed here are 31 T cell receptor beta chains from one sample, sequenced in a study of cytotoxic CD8 clonotypes in ibrutinib-treated CLL. Sequenced by immunoSEQ multiplex PCR; TCRdb stores in-frame clones only, minus some. The sample carries about 200,000 clones, more than 65% recorded once. Sequenced material: PBMCs, taken after 12 months of ibrutinib treatment. These receptors originate from a human donor with chronic lymphocytic leukemia.

The chain recombines TRBV29-1 with TRBJ1-1, with a possible D match to TRBD1 (6 bases). Germline V gene data show CDR1 as SQVTM and CDR2 as ANQGSEA. There are 13 residues in the CDR3. This chain's CDR3 is CSGSGHQNTEAFF. The CDR3 coding sequence is TGCAGTGGTTCGGGACACCAGAACACTGAAGCTTTCTTT. Combining the CDR3 with reference TRBV29-1 and TRBJ1-1 gives the whole variable domain SAVISQKPSRDICQRGTSLTIQCQVDSQVTMMFWYRQQPGQSLTLIATANQGSEATYESGFVIDKFPISRPNLTFSTLTVSNMSPEDSSIYLCSGSGHQNTEAFFGQGTRLTVV.

The V call is TRBV19, the J call TRBJ1-2; D not certain. The CDR3 covers 11 residues. Trimming removed 8 bases at V and 7 bases at J, with 11 bases between. Germline CDR1 reads LNHDA; CDR2 reads SQIVND (reference sequence). CDR3 sequence: CASLRGSGYTF. The CDR3 DNA sequence: TGTGCCAGTTTACGTGGGAGTGGCTACACCTTC.

J is TRBJ2-3 and V is TRBV4-2; a weak D match, TRBD2 (6 bases). Germline loops: CDR1 LGHNA, CDR2 YNFKEQ. CDR3 length: 18 amino acids. V was cut by 0 bases and J by 3 bases, with 19 bases left in between. The DNA of the CDR3 is TGTGCCAGCAGCCAAGAAAGGGTCCGGGGGACGGGGACAGATACGCAGTATTTT. Its translation is CASSQERVRGTGTDTQYF.

V is TRBV5-1 and J is TRBJ1-1, with 7 bases aligning to TRBD1. Per germline, CDR1 SGHRS and CDR2 YFSETQ. This CDR3 spans 16 amino acids. J was trimmed by 1 base and V by 3 bases; bases with no gene match: 9. The CDR3 spells CASSSKQGPGNTEAFF. CDR3 in DNA: TGCGCCAGCAGCTCCAAACAGGGGCCGGGGAACACTGAAGCTTTCTTT.

The chain is built from TRBV6-5 and TRBJ2-1; D is undetermined. The CDR3 runs 15 residues. Looked up from germline, CDR1 is MNHEY and CDR2 is SVGAGI. V lost 3 bases and J lost 0, with 9 bases in between. The CDR3 region is CASSYVRNSYNEQFF. The DNA for the CDR3 is TGTGCCAGCAGTTATGTCCGTAACTCCTACAATGAGCAGTTCTTC.

The chain combines TRBV28 with TRBJ2-7; 9 bases map to TRBD2. Germline assignment: CDR1 MDHEN and CDR2 SYDVKM. Trimming cost V 4 bases and J 1 base; bases outside gene matches: 2. This CDR3 is built from 14 residues. CDR3 nucleotides: TGTGCCAGCAGTTCCCTAGCGGGATCCTACGAGCAGTACTTC. This gives the protein CASSSLAGSYEQYF.

This chain links TRBV5-6 with TRBJ1-3; a weak D match, TRBD1 (6 bases). The CDR3 contains 14 residues. V was clipped by 4 bases and J by 2 bases, with 10 bases between them. The germline V gene encodes CDR1 SGHDT and CDR2 YYEEEE. The CDR3 loop is CASSRGSTGNTIYF. The CDR3 nucleotides read TGTGCCAGCAGCAGGGGGTCTACTGGAAACACCATATATTTT.

The genes are TRBV4-3 and TRBJ1-1; the D is unclear. The germline gives CDR1 LGHNA, CDR2 YSLEER. The CDR3 sequence is 14 residues long. Trimming stripped 4 bases from V and 3 bases from J, with 12 bases between. The CDR3 loop is CASSPGTADTEAFF. In DNA form, the CDR3 reads TGCGCCAGCAGCCCAGGTACTGCGGACACTGAAGCTTTCTTT.

The V and J genes are TRBV29-1 and TRBJ1-1, with TRBD1 matching over 7 bases. The CDR3 has 12 amino acids. J gave up 1 base and V 7 bases, and 3 bases lay outside the gene matches. In germline, CDR1 is SQVTM, CDR2 ANQGSEA. In DNA form, the CDR3 reads TGCAGCGCCGGACAGGCGAACACTGAAGCTTTCTTT. Protein: CSAGQANTEAFF.

The chain joins TRBV28 to TRBJ1-3; TRBD1 is a possible D gene (5 bases). The CDR3 extends over 16 amino acids. Trimming took off 7 bases at V and 0 bases at J, with 16 bases between the two ends. CDR1 is MDHEN, CDR2 SYDVKM, per germline. CDR3 DNA: TGTGCCAGCAACAACGCGGGGACGCGCTCTGGAAACACCATATATTTT. It codes for CASNNAGTRSGNTIYF.

This chain joins TRBV6-1 and TRBJ1-5, with no clear D. Looked up from germline, CDR1 is MNHNS and CDR2 is SASEGT. This CDR3 comprises 17 residues. The V end lost 2 bases, the J end lost 3 bases, and 17 bases lay between the germline ends. CDR3: CASSEKMVRHLNQPQHF. CDR3 in DNA: TGTGCCAGCAGTGAAAAAATGGTGCGTCACCTCAATCAGCCCCAGCATTTT.

The gene calls are TRBV19 and TRBJ1-2; D not certain. CDR3 length: 10 residues. Germline CDR1 reads LNHDA; CDR2 reads SQIVND (reference sequence). Trimming left V 10 bases short and J 8 bases short, with 11 bases between. CDR3 nucleotides: TGTGCCACTAGGGTTCGCGGCTACACCTTC. It translates to CATRVRGYTF.

In its sample, this clone was seen once. This rearrangement joins TRBV10-3 to TRBJ2-7; TRBD1 matches at 9 bases. This CDR3 has 16 residues. Unmatched junction bases numbered 14, after V lost 6 bases and J lost 5 bases. Germline lookup yields CDR1 ENHRY and CDR2 SYGVKD. DNA for the CDR3: TGTGCCATCAGCCCGTCTCCCGGGACAGGGAACCACGAGCAGTACTTC. It yields the protein CAISPSPGTGNHEQYF.

Regarding this clone: The junction departs from germline at one end; a sequencing error may be responsible. This chain connects TRBV7-8 to TRBJ1-2; D gene ambiguous. Germline assignment: CDR1 SGHVS and CDR2 FQNEAQ. The CDR3 runs 13 residues. The CDR3 here is CASSTHYNYGYTF. CDR3 bases: TGTGCCAGCAGCACCCATTATAACTACGGCTACACCTTC.

This sequence joins TRBV28 and TRBJ2-7; D is possibly TRBD2 (6 bases). Germline V lookup: CDR1 MDHEN, CDR2 SYDVKM. V dropped 5 bases and J dropped 0 bases, with 20 bases sitting between them. There are 17 residues in the CDR3. The CDR3 loop is CASSHMGMGLPSYEQYF. CDR3 in DNA: TGTGCCAGCAGTCACATGGGTATGGGACTTCCCTCCTACGAGCAGTACTTC.

This clone was detected only a few times. V gene TRBV15 combines with J gene TRBJ2-6; D is uncertain. Trimming cost V 3 bases and J 0 bases, with 9 bases left between them. The germline V gene encodes CDR1 LNHNV and CDR2 YYDKDF (reference sequence). The CDR3 contains 16 residues. The CDR3 DNA sequence: TGTGCCACCAGCAGGGATAGTAGCTCTGGGGCCAACGTCCTGACTTTC. It codes for CATSRDSSSGANVLTF. Filled out from reference TRBV15 and TRBJ2-6, the complete variable domain reads DAMVIQNPRYQVTQFGKPVTLSCSQTLNHNVMYWYQQKSSQAPKLLFHYYDKDFNNEADTPDNFQSRRPNTSFCFLDIRSPGLGDTAMYLCATSRDSSSGANVLTFGAGSRLTVL.

J is TRBJ2-1 and V is TRBV5-1, with D uncertain. CDR1 SGHRS and CDR2 YFSETQ come from the germline V gene. Trimming removed 0 bases from V and 3 bases from J, with 7 bases in between. CDR3 length equals 14 residues. CDR3 sequence (DNA): TGCGCCAGCAGCTTGGAACAGCTCTACAATGAGCAGTTCTTC. Its protein product is CASSLEQLYNEQFF.

The chain uses TRBV28 and TRBJ2-2; D is unresolved. Germline V gene lookup returns CDR1 MDHEN and CDR2 SYDVKM. CDR3 length: 12 amino acids. Deletions cut 1 base from V and 3 bases from J, with 0 bases between. The CDR3 region has the DNA TGTGCCAGCAGTTTATACACCGGGGAGCTGTTTTTT. This sequence encodes CASSLYTGELFF.

This chain uses TRBV5-6 with TRBJ2-1; a weak D match, TRBD2 (5 bases). The CDR3 consists of 11 residues. The germline V and J ends were trimmed by 7 bases and 9 bases, with 11 bases remaining between them. Germline CDR1 and CDR2: SGHDT and YYEEEE. The CDR3 sequence: CASEWESEQFF. CDR3 in DNA: TGTGCCAGCGAATGGGAGAGTGAGCAGTTCTTC.

This clone has only a few counts. V and J are TRBV19 and TRBJ2-7; D is possibly TRBD2 (6 bases). CDR3 length: 12 amino acids. Per the germline V gene, CDR1 is LNHDA and CDR2 is SQIVND (reference sequence). Trimming cost V 4 bases and J 6 bases, with 10 bases left between them. The CDR3 coding sequence is TGTGCCAGTAGTACTCCGGGGGTCGAGCAGTACTTC. Encoded protein: CASSTPGVEQYF.

This clone was recorded a few times. The rearrangement uses TRBV7-9 and TRBJ1-2; the match to TRBD1 covers 9 bases. Germline V CDR1 and CDR2: SEHNR, FQNEAQ (reference sequence). CDR3 size: 16 residues. V shed 3 bases and J 9 bases; nucleotides not matched to a gene: 14. The CDR3 protein is CASSFYPPGTGISYTF. DNA of the CDR3: TGTGCCAGCAGCTTTTATCCACCCGGGACAGGGATCAGCTACACCTTC.

V and J are TRBV6-4 and TRBJ2-6; TRBD1 might be the D (6 bases). Deletions cut 5 bases from V and 1 base from J, with 15 bases between. CDR1 is MRHNA and CDR2 is SNTAGT in the germline V gene. CDR3 length: 17 residues. CDR3: CASSKEDSWSGANVLTF. The CDR3 coding sequence is TGTGCCAGCAGTAAAGAGGACAGTTGGTCTGGGGCCAACGTCCTGACTTTC.

This clone was seen a few times. V is TRBV20-1 and J is TRBJ1-2; tentative D call: TRBD1 (5 bases). Germline V gene sequence: CDR1 DFQATT, CDR2 SNEGSKA (reference sequence). The length of the CDR3 is 11 residues. Trimming shortened V by 5 bases and J by 1 base, and 5 bases separated the two germline ends. The CDR3 DNA sequence: TGCAGTGCTGGGGGTAACTATGGCTACACCTTC. It translates to CSAGGNYGYTF.

The V gene is TRBV5-4, the J gene TRBJ2-4, with no clear D. The CDR3 totals 14 residues. Germline V gene data show CDR1 as SGHNT and CDR2 as YYREEE (reference sequence). V lost 0 bases and J lost 7, with 11 bases in between. The CDR3 sequence is CASSLVGNGNIQYF. The CDR3 DNA is TGTGCCAGCAGCTTGGTAGGGAATGGTAACATTCAGTACTTC.

The chain uses TRBV7-2 and TRBJ2-3; a possible D gene is TRBD1 (6 bases). This CDR3 contains 16 residues. Germline values: CDR1 SGHTA, CDR2 FQGNSA. Trimming took 2 bases from V and 6 from J, leaving 18 bases between them. The CDR3 loop is CASSLIGTTASDTQYF. The CDR3 bases are TGTGCCAGCAGCTTAATCGGGACAACGGCATCGGATACGCAGTATTTT.

The chain links TRBV10-3 to TRBJ1-2, with D perhaps matching TRBD1 (6 bases). The CDR3 length is 15 residues. The V gene lost 2 bases and the J gene lost 3 bases, with 13 bases spanning the gap. Germline V gene data show CDR1 as ENHRY and CDR2 as SYGVKD. CDR3 protein: CAISELGGNDYGYTF. The CDR3 DNA is TGTGCCATCAGTGAGCTAGGGGGTAACGACTATGGCTACACCTTC.

The table lists this clone with a count of one. The chain carries TRBV5-1 and TRBJ2-7; possible D gene TRBD2, 6 bases. Germline CDR1 is SGHRS and CDR2 is YFSETQ. This CDR3 has 13 amino acids. The V end lost 2 bases, the J end lost 2 bases, and 8 bases lay between the germline ends. The CDR3 DNA reads TGCGCCAGCAGCTTCGGGGGACCCTACGAGCAGTACTTC. It encodes CASSFGGPYEQYF.

The chain couples TRBV5-4 to TRBJ2-7; possible D gene TRBD1, 5 bases. The germline gives CDR1 SGHNT, CDR2 YYREEE (reference sequence). The CDR3 totals 14 residues. Trimming took off 4 bases at V and 6 bases at J, with 17 bases between the two ends. The CDR3 DNA reads as TGTGCCAGCAGCGAACAAAGGGGTTTGGGCGAGCAGTACTTC. Protein product: CASSEQRGLGEQYF.

This clone occurred a few times. The V call is TRBV30, the J call TRBJ2-7; the D gene is possibly TRBD2 (5 bases). Germline V gene data show CDR1 as GTSNPN and CDR2 as SVGIG (reference sequence). CDR3 length: 16 residues. Trimming removed 3 bases at V and 4 bases at J, with 22 bases between. CDR3 DNA sequence: TGTGCCTGGAGCAATGGGCTGGGAGAGTCCCCGTACGAGCAGTACTTC. Translation gives CAWSNGLGESPYEQYF.

This clone came up once. The genes are TRBV19 and TRBJ1-5, with no clear D. This CDR3 contains 15 residues. V was trimmed by 7 bases and J by 7 bases, leaving 20 bases between them. CDR1 and CDR2 from the germline V gene are LNHDA and SQIVND (reference sequence). DNA of the CDR3: TGTGCCAGTACCCTAAGGACCAGAGAAGGACAGCCCCAGCATTTT. Translation: CASTLRTREGQPQHF.

The chain couples TRBV15 to TRBJ1-1; 9 bases are shared with TRBD1. Germline CDR1 is LNHNV and CDR2 is YYDKDF (reference sequence). Trimming at V came to 1 base and at J to 9 bases, leaving 9 bases not matched to a gene. The CDR3 runs 15 residues. CDR3 in amino acids: CATSRGGQGNQQAFF. CDR3 DNA: TGTGCCACCAGCAGAGGGGGACAGGGTAATCAGCAAGCTTTCTTT.